The 15 T cell receptor beta chains below were found in one sample sequenced in a study of siplizumab effects on memory and regulatory T cells. Some clones are missing from TCRdb's copy, which holds only in-frame ones; the method was immunoSEQ multiplex PCR. The data contain about 87,000 clones, about 91% of them singletons. The sequenced material came from Tregs sorted from blood. These receptors originate from a human donor in good health.

V is TRBV27 and J is TRBJ2-7; perhaps TRBD2 as D (6 bases). This CDR3 comprises 15 residues. CDR1 and CDR2 from the germline V gene are MNHEY and SMNVEV (reference sequence). V lost 6 bases and J 3 bases, leaving 18 bases between the germline ends. DNA of the CDR3: TGTGCCAGCAGCGTCGCGGGACCCCTCCACTACGAGCAGTACTTC. Protein product: CASSVAGPLHYEQYF.

The chain uses TRBV7-3 and TRBJ1-6; D gene uncertain. Germline V lookup: CDR1 SGHTA, CDR2 FQGTGA. This CDR3 contains 13 residues. The ends were cut back, 5 bases at V and 9 bases at J, with 11 bases in the middle. CDR3 sequence reads: CASSQNPGSPLHF. CDR3 sequence (DNA): TGTGCCAGCAGCCAAAATCCGGGTTCACCCCTCCACTTT.

The chain combines TRBV4-2 with TRBJ2-1, with 12 nucleotides matching TRBD2. The CDR3 loop spans 17 amino acids. Germline CDR1 reads LGHNA; CDR2 reads YNFKEQ. The V segment lost 2 bases and the J segment 0 bases; nucleotides outside the gene matches: 2. The CDR3 reads CASSQPSGGASYNEQFF. In nucleotides, the CDR3 is TGTGCCAGCAGCCAACCTAGCGGGGGGGCCTCCTACAATGAGCAGTTCTTC.

The CDR3 is CASSQGQAITDTQYF. Here the CDR3 DNA reads TGCGCCAGCAGCCAAGGGCAGGCCATCACAGATACGCAGTATTTT. This sequence joins TRBV4-3 and TRBJ2-3; D is ambiguous. The CDR3 totals 15 residues. Germline V gives CDR1 LGHNA, CDR2 YSLEER. Deletions cut 1 base from V and 2 bases from J, with 10 bases between.

As concerns this clone: Other DNA sequences in this specimen translate into the identical CDR3. The genes are TRBV18 and TRBJ2-3, with D unclear. Germline V gene sequence: CDR1 KGHSH, CDR2 LQKENI. Trimming removed 2 bases from V and 0 bases from J, with 0 bases in between. The CDR3 contains 12 residues. The CDR3 region is CASSPSTDTQYF. CDR3 nucleotide sequence: TGTGCCAGCTCACCAAGCACAGATACGCAGTATTTT.

The rearrangement links TRBV6-6 to TRBJ2-7; D might be TRBD1 (6 bases). This CDR3 spans 12 amino acids. Germline V lookup: CDR1 MNHNY, CDR2 SVGAGI (reference sequence). Trimming took off 5 bases at V and 4 bases at J, with 9 bases between the two ends. The CDR3 DNA follows: TGTGCCAGCAGTGGCGACAGGTACGAGCAGTACTTC. It codes for CASSGDRYEQYF.

This chain joins TRBV7-3 and TRBJ2-5; tentative D call: TRBD2 (7 bases). V lost 2 bases and J 1 base, leaving 11 bases between the germline ends. CDR1 SGHTA and CDR2 FQGTGA come from the germline V gene. CDR3 length: 15 residues. CDR3 DNA sequence: TGTGCCAGCAGCTTATCGGGGGGCCCCCAAGAGACCCAGTACTTC. It specifies CASSLSGGPQETQYF. The full variable domain, in which reference TRBV7-3 and TRBJ2-5 provide the parts outside the CDR3, is GAGVSQTPSNKVTEKGKYVELRCDPISGHTALYWYRQSLGQGPEFLIYFQGTGAADDSGLPNDRFFAVRPEGSVSTLKIQRTERGDSAVYLCASSLSGGPQETQYFGPGTRLLVL.

The chain employs TRBV28 and TRBJ1-2; no clear D gene. The CDR3 has 15 residues. Germline V gene sequence: CDR1 MDHEN, CDR2 SYDVKM. V gave up 6 bases and J gave up 3 bases, with 17 bases separating them. CDR3 sequence (DNA): TGTGCCAGCAGCCCTGGGCCAGCTAACTACTATGGCTACACCTTC. Residues: CASSPGPANYYGYTF.

The rearrangement joins TRBV11-3 to TRBJ2-3, with TRBD2 matching 9 bases. The CDR3 runs to 16 residues. In germline, CDR1 is SGHNT, CDR2 YENEEA. J lost 7 bases, V lost 1 base, and 9 bases had no gene match. The CDR3: CASSLAGSLAGHTQYF. The DNA for the CDR3 is TGTGCCAGCAGCTTAGCGGGTTCCCTAGCGGGGCATACGCAGTATTTT. The complete variable domain, with remaining parts taken from reference TRBV11-3 and TRBJ2-3, reads EAGVVQSPRYKIIEKKQPVAFWCNPISGHNTLYWYLQNLGQGPELLIRYENEEAVDDSQLPKDRFSAERLKGVDSTLKIQPAELGDSAVYLCASSLAGSLAGHTQYFGPGTRLTVL.

The chain employs TRBV27 and TRBJ1-2; 8 nucleotides align to TRBD1. V was pared by 2 bases and J by 6 bases, with 2 bases of the junction left unmatched. The CDR3 consists of 13 residues. Germline CDR1 MNHEY, CDR2 SMNVEV (reference sequence). CDR3 nucleotide sequence: TGTGCCAGCAGTTTAGTGACAGGGGATGGCTACACCTTC. It yields the protein CASSLVTGDGYTF.

The rearrangement uses TRBV5-1 and TRBJ2-3, with TRBD1 matching over 12 bases. This CDR3 is 15 amino acids long. Germline V gene data show CDR1 as SGHRS and CDR2 as YFSETQ. The ends lost 4 bases at V and 4 bases at J; junction bases unmatched: 4. The CDR3 sequence: CASSAGQGAPDTQYF. The CDR3 DNA sequence: TGCGCCAGCAGCGCGGGACAGGGGGCCCCAGATACGCAGTATTTT.

The chain uses TRBV7-2 and TRBJ2-1, with D tentatively TRBD2 (7 bases). The CDR3 totals 16 residues. Trimming took off 0 bases at V and 4 bases at J, with 13 bases between the two ends. Germline assignment: CDR1 SGHTA and CDR2 FQGNSA. Here the CDR3 reads CASSLAPGGAYNEQFF. Written as DNA, the CDR3 is TGTGCCAGCAGCTTAGCTCCGGGGGGCGCATACAATGAGCAGTTCTTC.

The V call is TRBV7-9, the J call TRBJ2-1, with 7 positions matching TRBD1. V was clipped by 2 bases and J by 7 bases; unmatched bases: 8. The CDR3 has 15 amino acids. CDR1 is SEHNR, CDR2 FQNEAQ, per germline (reference sequence). The CDR3 DNA is TGTGCCAGCAGCTTAAGGACAGGACCGGAAAATGAGCAGTTCTTC. This translates into CASSLRTGPENEQFF.

This clone occurred once. This sequence joins TRBV7-9 and TRBJ2-1, with 8 bases identical to TRBD2. V shed 5 bases and J 7 bases; nucleotides not matched to a gene: 10. Germline V gene sequence: CDR1 SEHNR, CDR2 FQNEAQ (reference sequence). The CDR3 is 15 amino acids. The CDR3 DNA sequence: TGTGCCAGCAGCACCGCCAGCGGGGGATGGAATGAGCAGTTCTTC. Protein sequence: CASSTASGGWNEQFF.

The chain couples TRBV7-2 to TRBJ2-1; 10 nucleotides agree with TRBD2. V lost 1 base, J lost 9 bases, and 6 bases stayed unmatched. The CDR3 sequence is 15 residues long. CDR1 is SGHTA and CDR2 is FQGNSA in the germline V gene. CDR3: CASSLEASGGIEQFF. CDR3 DNA sequence: TGTGCCAGCAGCTTAGAGGCTAGCGGGGGCATTGAGCAGTTCTTC.